The T cell receptor beta chain described here comes from a study of shared clonotypes between healthy human individuals (TCRdb year 2020). Study-wide context: The cohort comprised a couple of women and a few men aged 18 to 49 years. Leukapheresis yielded between about 0.9 and 8.9 billion PBMCs per donor. Per donor, three plates each were used for CD4 naive and CD4 memory, two for CD8 naive, and one for CD8 memory. To increase sequencing depth and limit assay-specific biases, TCR repertoire library preparation and sequencing were carried out by different laboratories using diverse techniques. To estimate repertoire size and how much clonotype sharing occurs between individuals, the study deeply sequenced the blood TCR repertoires of about 5 healthy adults. Points the paper makes about the study in general: Naive subsets generally had larger estimated clonotype richness than memory subsets did. Incomplete sequencing was indicated by rarefaction of sorted-subset datasets, despite the large sequencing depth. Sampling was limited to blood, and TCR repertoires in tissue likely differ from TCR repertoires in blood. The genetic and exposure-history diversity represented was limited by the small number of donors. Clonotypes shared by all four sorted-subset donors showed higher generation probabilities than non-shared clonotypes. Pairwise subsampling led to the expectation that sequencing depth would affect the degree of clonotype sharing among donors. When a few donors were compared, the shared fraction of clonotypes was about 5% for naive CD4, approximately 3.3% for naive CD8, 2.3% for memory CD4, and around 0.37% for memory CD8.

Inclusive of the bounding cysteine and phenylalanine, the CDR3 is 14 residues long. Only the CDR3 portion is preserved as DNA: 42 bases, with reading frame beginning at the first base. V was cut back by 4 bases and J by 4 bases, leaving a gap of 13 bases between them. The germline V gene gives CDR1 as MDHEN and CDR2 as SYDVKM. This clone turned up a few times. The clone's antigen remains unknown. Base qualities are not provided; no much larger clone lies one nucleotide away. TCR CDR3 regions were amplified from genomic DNA by multiplex PCR using the deep immunoSEQ assay. Extracted genomic DNA from each cell subset was spread evenly across all wells of several immunoSEQ 96-well plates, with each plate serving as a replicate. For sorted subsets, 200 ng of genomic DNA, equivalent to around 30,000 T cell genomes, went into each replicate PCR. The purified libraries were quantified using a Qubit 3.0 fluorometer, sized with a Bioanalyzer 2100, and then quantified again using the KAPA Library Quantification kit. A separate single-read 150-cycle Illumina NextSeq 550 flow cell was used to sequence each immunoSEQ 96-well plate. The authors processed their data as follows. Because only junctional sequences without quality scores were contained in the immunoSEQ output, filtering matching that applied to full-length reads could not be performed. Sequences were annotated with PyIR, a Python wrapper for IgBLAST v1.9, and V/J genes and CDR3 were assigned using IMGT germline references. Reads were filtered out if the reads had weak V/J assignments (E-value above 1e-6), no CDR3, stop codons, out-of-frame junctions, or ambiguous translated residues. V3J clonotypes were defined as sequences sharing the same inferred V gene, J gene, and CDR3 amino acid sequence. The percentage overlap between two repertoires was calculated by dividing the number of shared unique clonotypes by the size of the smaller repertoire. Repertoire richness was assessed with RTK rarefaction, the Chao1 estimator, and Recon v2.1 estimates of unobserved clonotypes. OLGA was used to compute generation probabilities for all TCRbeta clonotypes that the gDNA method yielded from a handful of donors. This is the immuneACCESS table as TCRdb keeps it, with only in-frame sequences that have V and J called. A part of the clones is gone; compared with another copy, unresolved V genes explain less than half, and the rest is unexplained. The V and J calls and clone size come from that table; D and trimming were worked out from the DNA. The sample table lists around 940,000 clones, around three quarters of them with a count of one. The ten largest clones capture approximately 1.5% of the sample.

The donors were healthy, HIV-negative adults who had no recently reported acute infections or vaccinations. All donors were Caucasian adults living in Nashville, Tennessee, USA. CD4+ T cells were enriched by magnetic negative selection, after which naive cells were positively selected on CD45RA and the negative fraction was taken as the memory subset. Blood was collected by leukapheresis, and PBMCs were isolated by Ficoll-Histopaque density gradient centrifugation and then cryopreserved in liquid nitrogen vapor phase. Analytical flow cytometry was used to check the purity and quantity of every magnetically sorted T cell population. From each sorted fraction, genomic DNA was isolated and quantified by UV absorbance on a Nanodrop 2000c.

The receptor's source is a man aged 18 to 35 in good health. The material sequenced was memory CD4+ T cells sorted from blood. The sample's cell subset or site label, in plain terms: CD45RA-negative fraction. The receptor chain draws on TRBV28 and TRBJ1-1; possibly the D gene is TRBD1, per 6 matching bases. The DNA sequence reads TGTGCCAGCAGTTCCCAAGGGGGGGCCACTGAAGCTTTCTTT. Its translation reads: CASSSQGGATEAFF.